What follows are 22 T cell receptor beta chains derived from one specimen sequenced in a study of CD8+CD57+ T cells in acquired aplastic anemia (dated by TCRdb to between 2017 and 2018). Sequenced on an Illumina HiSeq 2000. Profiling of TCR beta VDJ combinations and CDR3 sequences used genomic DNA as the template. TCRdb trimmed public reads at Q25 via fastp, called clones via MiXCR and kept in-frame beta chains. Under each unique CDR3 protein, matching rows form one entry showing the most common genes and DNA. The sample table contains some 190,000 distinct CDR3 sequences; only one count was recorded for around half of them. The biggest ten clones account for 15% to 20% of the sample. Sequences were obtained from sorted CD4+, CD8+, or CD8+CD57+ T cells (not recorded which) from PBMCs. The source of these receptors is a human donor in good health, serving as a control.

In its sample, this clonotype was seen many times. The chain has TRBV14 and TRBJ1-2; D gene ambiguous. The CDR3 runs to 14 residues. The ends were cut back, 1 base at V and 4 bases at J, with 10 bases in the middle. CDR1 SGHDN and CDR2 FVKESK come from the germline V gene. In DNA form, the CDR3 reads TGTGCCAGCAGCCAAGTCTCGATGGCCTATGGCTACACCTTC. It encodes CASSQVSMAYGYTF.

The chain uses TRBV5-1 and TRBJ2-3; TRBD1 agrees at 11 bases. In germline, CDR1 is SGHRS, CDR2 YFSETQ. With V trimmed by 3 bases and J by 6 bases, 9 bases remained unmatched. The CDR3 is made up of 16 amino acids. The CDR3 sequence: CASSSGRDRGRDTQYF. The DNA of the CDR3 is TGCGCCAGCAGCTCAGGCCGGGACAGGGGGAGGGATACGCAGTATTTT.

This rearrangement joins TRBV7-9 to TRBJ1-3, with TRBD1 matching over 9 bases. The germline CDR1 and CDR2 sequences are SEHNR and FQNEAQ (reference sequence). CDR3 length: 17 amino acids. V lost 5 bases, J lost 2 bases, and 10 bases stayed unmatched. CDR3 amino acids: CASSAKGQGITGNTIYF. The CDR3 region has the DNA TGTGCCAGCAGCGCGAAAGGACAGGGGATCACTGGAAACACCATATATTTT. The variable domain in full, completed from reference TRBV7-9 and TRBJ1-3, reads DTGVSQNPRHKITKRGQNVTFRCDPISEHNRLYWYRQTLGQGPEFLTYFQNEAQLEKSRLLSDRFSAERPKGSFSTLEIQRTEQGDSAMYLCASSAKGQGITGNTIYFGEGSWLTVV.

The chain has TRBV6-2 or TRBV6-3 and TRBJ2-2; D possibly uses TRBD1 or TRBD2 (7 bases each). V lost 4 bases to trimming and J lost 3 bases, with 18 bases between them. There are 17 residues in the CDR3. Germline V lookup: CDR1 MNHEY, CDR2 SVGEGT. The CDR3 nucleotides read TGTGCCAGCAGTTTCTCATTGACAGGGAGGGACACCGGGGAGCTGTTTTTT. Protein: CASSFSLTGRDTGELFF.

This clonotype came up many times. This sequence joins TRBV11-2 and TRBJ2-1; the match to TRBD2 covers 12 bases. The V gene end was trimmed by 6 bases and the J gene end by 7 bases; junction bases not matched to a gene: 7. The CDR3 has 15 amino acids. Germline-derived CDR1 and CDR2 are SGHAT and FQNNGV. In DNA form, the CDR3 reads TGTGCCAGCAGACCAGGGGGGACTAGCGGGAATGAGCAGTTCTTC. This gives the protein CASRPGGTSGNEQFF.

This chain connects TRBV7-9 to TRBJ1-6; possibly TRBD1 for D (5 bases). Looked up from germline, CDR1 is SEHNR and CDR2 is FQNEAQ (reference sequence). The CDR3 covers 15 residues. Trimming took off 1 base at V and 5 bases at J, with 9 bases between the two ends. The CDR3 DNA sequence: TGTGCCAGCAGCTTAGTGCAGGGAAATAATTCACCCCTCCACTTT. Protein: CASSLVQGNNSPLHF.

This clonotype was seen at least ten times. This chain joins TRBV2 and TRBJ1-6, with D perhaps matching TRBD1 (6 bases). The germline V gene has CDR1 SNHLY and CDR2 FYNNEI. The CDR3 totals 16 residues. V was shortened by 6 bases and J by 3 bases, with 15 bases between the two germline ends. The CDR3 is CASRRSGVNYNSPLHF. The CDR3 region has the DNA TGTGCCAGCAGGAGATCAGGGGTTAACTATAATTCACCCCTCCACTTT.

J is TRBJ1-4 and V is TRBV7-9; 10 nucleotides line up with TRBD1. This CDR3 comprises 14 residues. Germline CDR1 is SEHNR and CDR2 is FQNEAQ (reference sequence). V gave up 5 bases and J gave up 10 bases; unmatched junction bases: 7. The CDR3 here is CASSPGQGTAKLFF. The CDR3, as DNA: TGTGCCAGCAGCCCGGGACAGGGGACAGCAAAACTGTTTTTT.

This clonotype was observed a single time. Compared with germline, one end of the junction differs, possibly owing to a read error. The V call is TRBV7-7, the J call TRBJ2-5, with 7 positions matching TRBD2. This CDR3 comprises 16 residues. CDR1 is SSHAT and CDR2 is FNYEAQ in the germline V gene (reference sequence). Here the CDR3 reads CASSPNLGGTQETQYF. Written as DNA, the CDR3 is TGTGCTAGCAGCCCGAACCTGGGGGGGACCCAAGAGACCCAGTACTTC.

This clonotype was detected many times. The chain couples TRBV5-6 to TRBJ1-2, with unresolved D. The CDR3 spans 14 residues. Germline values: CDR1 SGHDT, CDR2 YYEEEE. The V gene lost 0 bases and the J gene lost 3 bases, with 9 bases spanning the gap. The DNA of the CDR3 is TGTGCCAGCAGCTTGGGGGGTAATGACTATGGCTACACCTTC. Residues: CASSLGGNDYGYTF.

A few counts support this clonotype. The V call is TRBV11-2, the J call TRBJ2-7; D possibly corresponds to TRBD2 (6 bases). The CDR3 sequence is 15 residues long. The germline V gene has CDR1 SGHAT and CDR2 FQNNGV. The V end lost 6 bases, the J end lost 3 bases, and 18 bases lay between the germline ends. Here the CDR3 reads CASSGALGLLYEQYF. Written as DNA, the CDR3 is TGTGCCAGCAGTGGGGCTTTGGGACTCCTCTACGAGCAGTACTTC.

This rearrangement joins TRBV9 to TRBJ1-6; TRBD1 matches at 9 bases. Looked up from germline, CDR1 is SGDLS and CDR2 is YYNGEE. The CDR3 consists of 15 residues. Trimming took 3 bases from V and 7 from J; bases not matched to a gene: 5. The CDR3 loop reads CASSEGTGHNSPLHF. The CDR3 region has the DNA TGTGCCAGCAGCGAAGGGACAGGGCACAATTCACCCCTCCACTTT.

This sequence joins TRBV20-1 and TRBJ2-3; 7 bases align to TRBD1. Germline V CDR1 and CDR2: DFQATT, SNEGSKA (reference sequence). This CDR3 has 16 residues. V trimming: 1 base; J trimming: 2 bases; junction bases outside the gene matches: 9. The CDR3 region has the DNA TGCAGTGCTAGAGGTGGGACGGACAGGCTCACAGATACGCAGTATTTT. It yields the protein CSARGGTDRLTDTQYF.

This clonotype was detected ten times or more. This chain links TRBV19 with TRBJ2-5; D gene uncertain. The germline V gene encodes CDR1 LNHDA and CDR2 SQIVND (reference sequence). Trimming took off 3 bases at V and 2 bases at J, with 7 bases between the two ends. CDR3 length: 13 amino acids. This CDR3 reads CASSIVQQETQYF. In DNA form, the CDR3 reads TGTGCCAGTAGTATTGTCCAGCAAGAGACCCAGTACTTC.

This clonotype was observed at least ten times. The chain joins TRBV20-1 to TRBJ1-3; D gene uncertain. This CDR3 is 13 amino acids long. CDR1 is DFQATT and CDR2 is SNEGSKA in the germline V gene (reference sequence). The germline V and J ends were trimmed by 1 base and 6 bases, with 10 bases remaining between them. The CDR3, as DNA: TGCAGTGCTAGAGTTGTGTTGGAAAACACCATATATTTT. Translating gives CSARVVLENTIYF.

V usage is TRBV29-1 and J usage is TRBJ1-2; D gene unclear. In germline, CDR1 is SQVTM, CDR2 ANQGSEA. V gave up 7 bases and J gave up 8 bases, with 23 bases separating them. There are 14 residues in the CDR3. In nucleotides, the CDR3 is TGCAGCGCCGAGAGGCAGAGCAGAACGGGGGGCTACACCTTC. Translation gives CSAERQSRTGGYTF. Based on the CDR3 plus reference TRBV29-1 and TRBJ1-2, the full variable domain is SAVISQKPSRDICQRGTSLTIQCQVDSQVTMMFWYRQQPGQSLTLIATANQGSEATYESGFVIDKFPISRPNLTFSTLTVSNMSPEDSSIYLCSAERQSRTGGYTFGSGTRLTVV.

This clonotype was counted ten times or more. The V call is TRBV6-1, the J call TRBJ1-2; TRBD1 matches 8 bases. Germline V gene sequence: CDR1 MNHNS, CDR2 SASEGT. The CDR3 has 15 residues. V lost 0 bases and J lost 4; bases outside the gene matches: 4. Here the CDR3 DNA reads TGTGCCAGCAGTGAAGCGCGGGGGACAGGCTATGGCTACACCTTC. Its translation: CASSEARGTGYGYTF.

This rearrangement joins TRBV7-9 to TRBJ2-7, with D possibly TRBD2 on 5 matching bases. The J call may be in error: the DNA end matches TRBJ2-1 better. The CDR3 is made up of 13 amino acids. The V gene's germline CDR1 is SEHNR and CDR2 FQNEAQ (reference sequence). The CDR3 DNA follows: TGTGCCAGCAGCCACGGGATCTACAATGAGCAGTTCTTC. This encodes CASSHGIYNEQFF.

The sample holds a few counts of this clonotype. The V call is TRBV10-1, the J call TRBJ2-5; weak D call: TRBD1 (6 bases). This CDR3 is 11 amino acids long. Germline V gene data show CDR1 as WNHNN and CDR2 as SYGVQD (reference sequence). Trimming stripped 3 bases from V and 7 bases from J, with 6 bases between. CDR3: CASSDRGTQYF. The CDR3 DNA follows: TGCGCCAGCAGTGACAGGGGGACCCAGTACTTC.

This clonotype was counted many times. The gene calls are TRBV5-1 and TRBJ2-7; the match to TRBD2 covers 11 bases. CDR3 length: 16 residues. Germline-derived CDR1 and CDR2 are SGHRS and YFSETQ. Unmatched junction bases numbered 8, after V lost 0 bases and J lost 6 bases. The CDR3 nucleotides read TGCGCCAGCAGCTTGGTGGGGTTAGCGGGGGGGCGCGAGCAGTACTTC. It specifies CASSLVGLAGGREQYF.

The table lists this clonotype with many counts. V is TRBV15 and J is TRBJ1-4; unclear D gene. CDR1 is LNHNV and CDR2 is YYDKDF in the germline V gene (reference sequence). This CDR3 is built from 14 residues. Trimming stripped 0 bases from V and 8 bases from J, with 10 bases between. The CDR3: CATSRDRGPEKLFF. The CDR3 nucleotides are TGTGCCACCAGCAGAGATCGCGGGCCGGAAAAACTGTTTTTT. Using reference TRBV15 and TRBJ1-4 for the parts outside the CDR3, the full variable domain is DAMVIQNPRYQVTQFGKPVTLSCSQTLNHNVMYWYQQKSSQAPKLLFHYYDKDFNNEADTPDNFQSRRPNTSFCFLDIRSPGLGDTAMYLCATSRDRGPEKLFFGSGTQLSVL.

This clonotype was detected ten times or more. This chain links TRBV19 with TRBJ2-7, with D possibly being TRBD2 (6 bases). V was pared by 2 bases and J by 0 bases, with 11 bases between. The CDR3 is 15 residues long. CDR1 LNHDA and CDR2 SQIVND come from the germline V gene (reference sequence). The CDR3 reads CASSISSGSSYEQYF. The CDR3 coding sequence is TGTGCCAGTAGTATATCGTCCGGGAGCTCCTACGAGCAGTACTTC.